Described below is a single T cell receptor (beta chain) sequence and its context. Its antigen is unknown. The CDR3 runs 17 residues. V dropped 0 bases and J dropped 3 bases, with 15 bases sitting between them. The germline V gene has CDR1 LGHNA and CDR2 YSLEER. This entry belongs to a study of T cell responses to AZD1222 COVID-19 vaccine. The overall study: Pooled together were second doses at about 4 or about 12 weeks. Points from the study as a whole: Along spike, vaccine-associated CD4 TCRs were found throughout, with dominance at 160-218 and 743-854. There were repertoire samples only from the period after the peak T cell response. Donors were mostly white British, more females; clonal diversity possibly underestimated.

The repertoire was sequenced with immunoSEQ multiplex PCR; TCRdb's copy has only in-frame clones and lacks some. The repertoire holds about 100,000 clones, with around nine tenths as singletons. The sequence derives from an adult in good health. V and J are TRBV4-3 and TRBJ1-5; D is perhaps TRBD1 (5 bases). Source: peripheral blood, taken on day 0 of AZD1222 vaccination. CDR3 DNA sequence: TGCGCCAGCAGCCAAGATTGGGCAGGGATGAACAATCAGCCCCAGCATTTT. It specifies CASSQDWAGMNNQPQHF.